The 16 T cell receptor beta chains presented below share a single source sample, sequenced in a study of cytomegalovirus exposure and HLA in healthy donors. The PCR ran on 60 Vbeta and 13 Jbeta primers. Clones were read by immunoSEQ multiplex PCR, and TCRdb kept only the in-frame ones, dropping some. The table lists about 210,000 clones, with approximately 1% in the top ten. The source material was PBMCs. The origin of the receptors is a woman in her 30s in good health and CMV-seropositive.

The rearrangement uses TRBV11-2 and TRBJ2-2; tentative D call: TRBD1 (5 bases). The V and J ends lost 2 bases and 3 bases respectively, with 10 bases between them. Germline V gene data show CDR1 as SGHAT and CDR2 as FQNNGV. This CDR3 region has 15 residues. The CDR3 protein is CASSLIGVYTGELFF. DNA of the CDR3: TGTGCCAGCAGCTTAATAGGGGTCTACACCGGGGAGCTGTTTTTT.

This rearrangement joins TRBV5-1 to TRBJ2-3; 16 nucleotides agree with TRBD2. Trimming cost V 3 bases and J 2 bases; bases outside gene matches: 6. Germline assignment: CDR1 SGHRS and CDR2 YFSETQ. The CDR3 is made up of 18 amino acids. CDR3 sequence: CASSYGTSGGATTDTQYF. DNA for the CDR3: TGCGCCAGCAGCTATGGGACTAGCGGGGGGGCCACCACAGATACGCAGTATTTT.

V and J are TRBV5-1 and TRBJ2-5; D is possibly TRBD1 (6 bases). Trimming pared 0 bases from V and 2 bases from J, leaving 8 bases between. The CDR3 is made up of 14 amino acids. CDR1 is SGHRS and CDR2 is YFSETQ in the germline V gene. This chain's CDR3 is CASSLAGHQETQYF. Written as DNA, the CDR3 is TGCGCCAGCAGCTTGGCGGGACATCAAGAGACCCAGTACTTC.

V and J are TRBV7-9 and TRBJ2-7; D ambiguous. There are 13 residues in the CDR3. The germline CDR1 and CDR2 sequences are SEHNR and FQNEAQ (reference sequence). Deletions cut 5 bases from V and 2 bases from J, with 10 bases between. The CDR3: CASSPEETYEQYF. DNA of the CDR3: TGTGCCAGCAGCCCAGAGGAGACCTACGAGCAGTACTTC.

The CDR3 region has the DNA TGTGCCAGCAGACGTTCCGGAGGCGGGAACTACGAGCAGTACTTC. It translates to CASRRSGGGNYEQYF. The chain is built from TRBV2 and TRBJ2-7, with D possibly matching TRBD2 (6 bases). The CDR3 length is 15 residues. The V and J ends lost 6 bases and 3 bases respectively, with 18 bases between them. CDR1 and CDR2 (germline): SNHLY, FYNNEI.

J is TRBJ2-5 and V is TRBV2; tentatively, D is TRBD2 (6 bases). The CDR3 is 13 residues long. The V and J ends lost 4 bases and 1 base respectively, with 7 bases between them. Germline V CDR1 and CDR2: SNHLY, FYNNEI. This CDR3 is CASSGGVQETQYF. In DNA, the CDR3 is TGTGCCAGCAGTGGGGGGGTCCAAGAGACCCAGTACTTC.

The chain couples TRBV30 to TRBJ2-7; 10 nucleotides agree with TRBD1. In germline, CDR1 is GTSNPN, CDR2 SVGIG (reference sequence). This CDR3 region has 14 residues. Losses at the gene ends were 1 base for V and 5 bases for J; bases not matched to a gene: 5. CDR3 in DNA: TGTGCCTGGAGTGCGGGACAGGGGTTCCACGAGCAGTACTTC. This gives the protein CAWSAGQGFHEQYF.

The chain couples TRBV5-1 to TRBJ1-4; 8 bases match TRBD1. This CDR3 spans 15 amino acids. V was clipped by 4 bases and J by 4 bases; unmatched bases: 6. CDR1 and CDR2 (germline): SGHRS, YFSETQ. The CDR3 DNA is TGCGCCAGCAGCCCTGGACAGGGTGGTAATGAAAAACTGTTTTTT. Residues: CASSPGQGGNEKLFF. The full variable domain, with the rest looked up from reference TRBV5-1 and TRBJ1-4, is KAGVTQTPRYLIKTRGQQVTLSCSPISGHRSVSWYQQTPGQGLQFLFEYFSETQRNKGNFPGRFSGRQFSNSRSEMNVSTLELGDSALYLCASSPGQGGNEKLFFGSGTQLSVL.

V is TRBV6-1 and J is TRBJ2-7, with TRBD2 identical over 7 bases. CDR1 is MNHNS, CDR2 SASEGT, per germline. The V gene end was trimmed by 2 bases and the J gene end by 2 bases; junction bases not matched to a gene: 6. CDR3 size: 15 residues. The CDR3 region has the DNA TGTGCCAGCAGTGAAACGGCTAGCGGAGCCTACGAGCAGTACTTC. As protein: CASSETASGAYEQYF.

This sequence joins TRBV6-1 and TRBJ1-5; perhaps TRBD1 as D (5 bases). The CDR3 is 16 amino acids. Germline V gives CDR1 MNHNS, CDR2 SASEGT. Trimming cost V 0 bases and J 6 bases, with 15 bases left between them. This chain's CDR3 is CASSEARTREGQPQHF. The CDR3 DNA is TGTGCCAGCAGTGAAGCTAGGACCAGGGAAGGTCAGCCCCAGCATTTT.

The chain couples TRBV5-5 to TRBJ1-2, with TRBD1 matching over 10 bases. The CDR3 covers 14 residues. Germline V CDR1 and CDR2: SGHKS, YYEKEE (reference sequence). With 4 bases clipped from V and 8 bases from J, the junction kept 8 bases outside the gene matches. The CDR3 loop is CASSAGQGISGYTF. The CDR3 bases are TGTGCCAGCAGCGCGGGACAGGGGATTAGCGGCTACACCTTC.

This chain connects TRBV19 to TRBJ1-3; D is perhaps TRBD1 (5 bases). Germline CDR1 and CDR2: LNHDA and SQIVND (reference sequence). Trimming took off 2 bases at V and 6 bases at J, with 11 bases between the two ends. The CDR3 covers 14 residues. In DNA, the CDR3 is TGTGCCAGTAGTATATCCAGGGTGGAAAACACCATATATTTT. Protein product: CASSISRVENTIYF.

This chain connects TRBV2 to TRBJ2-5, with D perhaps TRBD1 (5 bases). The DNA end lines up better with TRBJ2-7; the J call may be wrong. The CDR3 totals 14 residues. CDR1 SNHLY and CDR2 FYNNEI come from the germline V gene. This CDR3 is CASRRQGSLSEQYF. CDR3 bases: TGTGCCAGCAGACGGCAGGGTAGCTTATCCGAGCAGTACTTC.

The chain couples TRBV9 to TRBJ2-7, with TRBD1 matching over 8 bases. This CDR3 contains 15 residues. V dropped 2 bases and J dropped 2; count of bases not matched to a gene: 6. Looked up from germline, CDR1 is SGDLS and CDR2 is YYNGEE. The CDR3 loop is CASSVDRDPAYEQYF. CDR3 nucleotides: TGTGCCAGCAGCGTGGACAGGGATCCTGCCTACGAGCAGTACTTC. The whole variable domain, filled in from reference TRBV9 and TRBJ2-7, reads DSGVTQTPKHLITATGQRVTLRCSPRSGDLSVYWYQQSLDQGLQFLIQYYNGEERAKGNILERFSAQQFPDLHSELNLSSLELGDSALYFCASSVDRDPAYEQYFGPGTRLTVT.

This sequence joins TRBV5-1 and TRBJ2-6, with D possibly TRBD1 on 6 matching bases. V was pared by 4 bases and J by 1 base, with 21 bases between. The CDR3 totals 19 residues. Per germline, CDR1 SGHRS and CDR2 YFSETQ. CDR3 nucleotides: TGCGCCAGCAGCGCAGGGGCCCTCAAGACCGGTTCTGGGGCCAACGTCCTGACTTTC. It translates to CASSAGALKTGSGANVLTF.

This sequence joins TRBV11-2 and TRBJ2-1; 9 bases align to TRBD1. Germline values: CDR1 SGHAT, CDR2 FQNNGV. The CDR3 runs 14 residues. Unmatched junction bases numbered 12, after V lost 3 bases and J lost 15 bases. The CDR3 nucleotides read TGTGCCAGCAGCTTGGGTAACCGGGACAGGGAAACGTTCTTC. This encodes CASSLGNRDRETFF.